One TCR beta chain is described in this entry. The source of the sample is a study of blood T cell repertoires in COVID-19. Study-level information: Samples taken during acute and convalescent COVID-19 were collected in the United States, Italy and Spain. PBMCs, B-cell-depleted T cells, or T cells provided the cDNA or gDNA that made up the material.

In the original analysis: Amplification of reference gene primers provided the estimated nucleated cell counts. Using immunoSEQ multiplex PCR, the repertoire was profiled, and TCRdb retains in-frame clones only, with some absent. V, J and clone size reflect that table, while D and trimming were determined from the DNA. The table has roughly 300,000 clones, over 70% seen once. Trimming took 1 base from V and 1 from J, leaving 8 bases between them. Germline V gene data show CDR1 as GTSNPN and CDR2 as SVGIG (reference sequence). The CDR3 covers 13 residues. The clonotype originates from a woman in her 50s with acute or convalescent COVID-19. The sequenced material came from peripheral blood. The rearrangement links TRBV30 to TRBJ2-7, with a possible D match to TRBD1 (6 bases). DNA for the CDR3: TGTGCCTGGAGTGGGACAGCTTCCTACGAGCAGTACTTC. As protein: CAWSGTASYEQYF.